This entry features one T cell receptor (beta chain) sequence. The antigen is undetermined. This record comes from a study of T cells after yellow fever vaccination. Germline assignment: CDR1 SGHRS and CDR2 YFSETQ. CDR3 size: 15 residues. V lost 3 bases, J lost 8 bases, and 20 bases lay in between. Study-level points and caveats: Overlap between CD4 and CD8 compartments was detected for a small share of clonotypes.

TCRdb reprocessed the 5' RACE reads with MiXCR, giving one entry per CDR3 protein. This sample has some 160,000 distinct CDR3 sequences, with 6% to 7.5% found just once. This chain connects TRBV5-1 to TRBJ1-2; D possibly corresponds to TRBD1 (6 bases). The sequence derives from a man between 18 and 35 years old who received the YFV17D yellow fever vaccine. The input for sequencing was CD4+ T cells sorted from PBMCs, taken about 5 days after the first yellow fever vaccination. Written as DNA, the CDR3 is TGCGCCAGCAGCTGGGGGCGCAGGGCCGAGGAAGGCTACACCTTC. It encodes CASSWGRRAEEGYTF.